This T cell receptor (beta chain) derives from a study of tumor-infiltrating lymphocytes in primary liver carcinoma. Turning to the study itself: The study enrolled male and female patients aged 30 to 69 years.

Of note for this clonotype: Its antigen is not identified. One end of the junction is discordant with germline, which a read error may explain.

General study points: Researchers found tumor-adjacent and tumor-blood pairs overlapped less than tumor region pairs.

TCR beta cDNA was reverse-transcribed from about 500 ng of total RNA. The reaction used a constant-region primer and ProtoScript II reverse transcriptase. For TCR beta, libraries were produced by three nested multiplex PCR rounds using slightly modified ARM-PCR. TCRdb redid the calling of the multiplex PCR reads with MiXCR, one entry per CDR3 protein. Of 95,000 to 150,000 distinct CDR3 sequences listed, around 64% are singletons. The tissue used was unsorted bulk material of roughly 17-34 mg. RNA and DNA were co-extracted from it with the AllPrep DNA/RNA mini kit. Surgeons treated the primary liver carcinoma of the patients by surgical resection. For each tumor, five separate regions were sampled. The sequencing sample was made of liver tumor tissue from sampling region 3. The subset denotes: tumor region T3, left-lateral pole. The receptor was isolated from an older woman with primary liver carcinoma and hepatitis B virus infection.

In DNA, the CDR3 is TGTGCCGGCAGGTCACGGGGGGAACCTGGGGGCTACACCTTC. Translated, it gives CAGRSRGEPGGYTF. The rearrangement links TRBV12-3 or TRBV12-4 to TRBJ1-2, with TRBD1 as a possible D gene (5 bases). CDR3 length: 14 residues.